The clone carrying this T cell receptor (beta chain) came up many times. Its target is unknown. TCRdb itself ran the reads through MiXCR, one entry per CDR3 protein. The sample records over 300,000 distinct CDR3 sequences, under 20% being singletons. This sample stems from a study of T cell repertoires in cytomegalovirus infection. Study-level findings and limits: In two of eight donors, the top clonotype was HLA-C-restricted CMV-specific.

V dropped 5 bases and J dropped 1 base, with 8 bases sitting between them. The CDR3 consists of 13 residues. Germline V gene sequence: CDR1 SGHTA, CDR2 FQGNSA. The source material was PBMCs. The V and J genes are TRBV7-2 and TRBJ2-5; D not resolved. The receptor was derived from a human donor in good health (CMV status not recorded). Some clones in this sample may be carry-over from other donors' samples. The CDR3 DNA follows: TGTGCCAGCAGCCGATCGACCCAAGAGACCCAGTACTTC. This gives the protein CASSRSTQETQYF. The variable domain in full, with the rest retrieved from reference TRBV7-2 and TRBJ2-5, is GAGVSQSPSNKVTEKGKDVELRCDPISGHTALYWYRQSLGQGLEFLIYFQGNSAPDKSGLPSDRFSAERTGGSVSTLTIQRTQQEDSAVYLCASSRSTQETQYFGPGTRLLVL.